This is a list of T cell receptor beta chains from one sample in a study of cytomegalovirus exposure and HLA in healthy donors. Assay used: immunoSEQ multiplex PCR; TCRdb lists only in-frame clones, some missing. Among around 140,000 clones listed, approximately 77% were seen once. What was sequenced was PBMCs. These receptors were taken from a woman in her fifties or sixties in good health and CMV-seronegative. Both conserved end residues are part of each CDR3. Fields, in order: D gene, V gene, J gene, clone size, CDR3 protein, CDR3 DNA. The D gene is left open where the match is weak. Rows may omit the clone size; those that give it use once, few, many or a size class.

TRBD1,TRBV29-1,TRBJ2-1,-,CSVDATGTGPNEQFF,TGCAGCGTCGATGCGACCGGGACAGGACCCAATGAGCAGTTCTTC
TRBD2,TRBV11-2,TRBJ2-7,-,CASSPQTSGVHEQYF,TGTGCCAGCAGTCCTCAGACTAGCGGGGTCCACGAGCAGTACTTC
-,TRBV4-1,TRBJ1-3,-,CASSPPGGRESGNTIYF,TGCGCCAGCAGCCCCCCTGGCGGAAGGGAGTCCGGAAACACCATATATTTT
TRBD2,TRBV5-6,TRBJ2-3,-,CASSIAGSPDTQYF,TGTGCCAGCAGCATAGCGGGGTCTCCAGATACGCAGTATTTT
-,TRBV5-6,TRBJ2-7,-,CASSLDLAYEQYF,TGTGCCAGCAGCTTGGACTTAGCCTACGAGCAGTACTTC
-,TRBV30,TRBJ1-2,-,CAWSSQGPNGYTF,TGTGCCTGGAGTAGCCAGGGGCCAAATGGCTACACCTTC
-,TRBV4-2,TRBJ1-3,-,CASSQVLGQGDHSGNTIYF,TGTGCCAGCAGCCAAGTCCTCGGGCAGGGCGACCACTCTGGAAACACCATATATTTT
-,TRBV5-1,TRBJ1-4,-,CASNGGATNEKLFF,TGCGCCAGCAACGGCGGTGCAACTAATGAAAAACTGTTTTTT
TRBD1,TRBV11-1,TRBJ2-5,-,CASSLFGDRVREQYF,TGTGCCAGCAGCTTATTTGGGGACAGGGTGCGAGAGCAGTACTTC
TRBD1,TRBV6-1,TRBJ1-5,-,CASTVTGNNQPQHF,TGTGCCAGCACCGTGACAGGGAATAATCAGCCCCAGCATTTT
TRBD1,TRBV7-6,TRBJ1-5,once,CASSPGTGFQPQHF,TGTGCCAGCAGCCCGGGGACAGGGTTCCAGCCCCAGCATTTT
-,TRBV4-1,TRBJ1-5,once,CASSQYEVGNQPQHF,TGCGCCAGCAGCCAGTATGAGGTAGGCAATCAGCCCCAGCATTTT
-,TRBV29-1,TRBJ2-1,-,CSVDFRSSLQGGAYNEQFF,TGCAGCGTTGATTTCCGTTCTAGCCTCCAAGGCGGTGCCTACAATGAGCAGTTCTTC